Detailed here is one T cell receptor (beta chain). Generated by immunoSEQ multiplex PCR, the TCRdb table keeps only in-frame clones and is missing some. The sample records about 140,000 clones, about 80% being singletons. The data were taken from a study of blood T cell repertoires in COVID-19. About the research overall: PBMCs, B-cell-depleted T cells, or T cells provided the cDNA or gDNA that made up the material.

The CDR3 loop spans 15 amino acids. Germline V CDR1 and CDR2: SGHTA, FQGNSA. The V gene end was trimmed by 8 bases and the J gene end by 0 bases; junction bases not matched to a gene: 3. Input material: peripheral blood. The sequence derives from an elderly woman in a cohort sampled during active or convalescent COVID-19. The rearrangement joins TRBV7-2 to TRBJ2-2; 10 positions agree with TRBD2. This chain's CDR3 is CASQRGGSNTGELFF. CDR3 DNA: TGTGCCAGCCAGCGGGGGGGGTCGAACACCGGGGAGCTGTTTTTT.